The TCR beta chain described here comes from a study of shared clonotypes between healthy human individuals. As for the study in general: CD8 memory received one plate per donor, CD8 naive two, CD4 memory three and CD4 naive three.

V was cut by 4 bases and J by 7 bases, with 10 bases left in between. Germline CDR1 is GTSNPN and CDR2 is SVGIG (reference sequence). This CDR3 is 11 amino acids long. The deep-level immunoSEQ assay was used. The protocol was immunoSEQ multiplex PCR, while the TCRdb copy is restricted to in-frame clones and leaves out a portion. The repertoire consists of approximately 2.5 million clones, with roughly 92% occurring once and the leading ten covering roughly 0.15%. Donors included only healthy HIV-negative adults lacking recent acute infections or vaccinations. Researchers partitioned CD4+ cells into CD45RA+ naive and CD45RA-negative memory subsets.

The TCR comes from a young man in good health. What was sequenced was naive CD4+ T cells sorted from blood. Subset denoted: CD45RA+ positively selected. This rearrangement joins TRBV30 to TRBJ1-1, with D unclear. The CDR3 bases are TGTGCCTGGACCCAGAAGGGTGAAGCTTTCTTT. Translation gives CAWTQKGEAFF.